The sequence of this T cell receptor (beta chain) was determined in a study of shared clonotypes between healthy human individuals. Study details: A donor's plate count was three for CD4 naive and three for CD4 memory; CD8 naive had two and CD8 memory one.

Findings and limits, study-wide: In this cohort, only blood was sampled, and tissue repertoires likely differ.

This CDR3 is built from 11 residues. Trimming pared 3 bases from V and 7 bases from J, leaving 3 bases between. The germline CDR1 and CDR2 sequences are LNHDA and SQIVND (reference sequence). Every donor was a Caucasian adult from Nashville, Tennessee. With regard to this clone: No antigen is known for it.

Original processing methods: Junction-only sequences without quality scores were provided by ImmunoSEQ, so filtering was different. Sequencing used immunoSEQ multiplex PCR; TCRdb keeps in-frame clones, though not all of them. V and J calls and clone size are those listed in that table; D and trimming were worked out from the DNA. The data show about 510,000 clones, approximately 95% seen once. V gene TRBV19 combines with J gene TRBJ1-4; D is uncertain. The material sequenced was naive CD4+ T cells sorted from blood. As for subset: CD45RA+ positively selected. The TCR was taken from a woman aged 25 to 39 in good health. This CDR3 reads CASSMSEKLFF. The DNA for the CDR3 is TGTGCCAGTAGTATGAGTGAAAAACTGTTTTTT.